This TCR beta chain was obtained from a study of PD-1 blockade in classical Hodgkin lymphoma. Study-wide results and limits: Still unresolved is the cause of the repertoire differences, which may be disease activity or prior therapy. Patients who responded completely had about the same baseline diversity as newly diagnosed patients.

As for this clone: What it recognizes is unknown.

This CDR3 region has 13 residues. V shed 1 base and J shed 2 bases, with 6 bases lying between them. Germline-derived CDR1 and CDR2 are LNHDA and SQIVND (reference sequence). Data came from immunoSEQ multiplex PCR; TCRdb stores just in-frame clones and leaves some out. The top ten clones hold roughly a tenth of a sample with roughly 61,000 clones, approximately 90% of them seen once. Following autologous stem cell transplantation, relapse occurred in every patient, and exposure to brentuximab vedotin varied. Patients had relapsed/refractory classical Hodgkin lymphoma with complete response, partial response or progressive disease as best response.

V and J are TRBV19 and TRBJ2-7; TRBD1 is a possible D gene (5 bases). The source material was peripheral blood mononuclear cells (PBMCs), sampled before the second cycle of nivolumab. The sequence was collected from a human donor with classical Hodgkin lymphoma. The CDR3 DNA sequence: TGTGCCAGTAGTATAGCAGGGACCTACGAGCAGTACTTC. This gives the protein CASSIAGTYEQYF.